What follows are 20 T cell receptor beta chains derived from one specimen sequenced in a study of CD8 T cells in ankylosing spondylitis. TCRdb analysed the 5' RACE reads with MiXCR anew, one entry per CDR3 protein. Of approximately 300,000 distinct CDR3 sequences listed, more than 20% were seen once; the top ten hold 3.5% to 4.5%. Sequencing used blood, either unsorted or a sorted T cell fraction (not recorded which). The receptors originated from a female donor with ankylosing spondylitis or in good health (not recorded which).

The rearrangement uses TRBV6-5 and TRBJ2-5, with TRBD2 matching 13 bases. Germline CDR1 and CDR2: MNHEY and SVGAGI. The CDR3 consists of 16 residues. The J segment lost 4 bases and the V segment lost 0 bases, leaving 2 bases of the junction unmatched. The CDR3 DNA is TGTGCCAGCAGTTACTCCGGACTAGCGGGAGTAGAGACCCAGTACTTC. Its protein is CASSYSGLAGVETQYF.

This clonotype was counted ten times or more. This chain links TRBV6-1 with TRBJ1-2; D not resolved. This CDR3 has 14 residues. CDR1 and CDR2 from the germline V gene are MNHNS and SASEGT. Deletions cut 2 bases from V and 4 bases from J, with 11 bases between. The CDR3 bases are TGTGCCAGCAGTGAATCGGCAGTGACCTATGGCTACACCTTC. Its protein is CASSESAVTYGYTF.

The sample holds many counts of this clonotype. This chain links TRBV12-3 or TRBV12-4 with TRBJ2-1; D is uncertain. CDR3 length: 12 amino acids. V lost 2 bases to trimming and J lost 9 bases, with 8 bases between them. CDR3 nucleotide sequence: TGTGCCAGCAGTTTAAACCCCCCTGAGCAGTTCTTC. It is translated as CASSLNPPEQFF.

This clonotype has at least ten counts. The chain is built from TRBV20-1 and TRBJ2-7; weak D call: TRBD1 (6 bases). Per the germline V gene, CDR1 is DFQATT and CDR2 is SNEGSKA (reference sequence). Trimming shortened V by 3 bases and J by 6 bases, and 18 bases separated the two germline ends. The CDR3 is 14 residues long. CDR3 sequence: CSASSKGGVSEQYF. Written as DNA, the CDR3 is TGCAGTGCTAGCTCTAAAGGGGGAGTTTCCGAGCAGTACTTC.

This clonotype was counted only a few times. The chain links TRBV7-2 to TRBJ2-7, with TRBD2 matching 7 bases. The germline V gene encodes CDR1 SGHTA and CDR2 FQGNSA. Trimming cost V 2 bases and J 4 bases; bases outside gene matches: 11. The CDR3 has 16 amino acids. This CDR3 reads CASSLSPGGTGYEQYF. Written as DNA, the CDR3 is TGTGCCAGCAGCTTATCCCCGGGAGGTACTGGGTACGAGCAGTACTTC.

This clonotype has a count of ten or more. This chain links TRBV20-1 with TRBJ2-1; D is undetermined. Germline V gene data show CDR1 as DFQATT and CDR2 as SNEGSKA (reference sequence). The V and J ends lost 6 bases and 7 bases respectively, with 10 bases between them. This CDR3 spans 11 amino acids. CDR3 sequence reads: CSAPGFNEQFF. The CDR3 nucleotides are TGCAGTGCCCCCGGATTTAATGAGCAGTTCTTC.

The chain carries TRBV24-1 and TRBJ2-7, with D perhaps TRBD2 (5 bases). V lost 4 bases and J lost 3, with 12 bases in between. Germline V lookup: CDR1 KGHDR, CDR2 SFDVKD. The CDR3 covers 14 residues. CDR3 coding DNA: TGTGCCACCAGTGAAGGTGGGAGCCGCTACGAGCAGTACTTC. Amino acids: CATSEGGSRYEQYF.

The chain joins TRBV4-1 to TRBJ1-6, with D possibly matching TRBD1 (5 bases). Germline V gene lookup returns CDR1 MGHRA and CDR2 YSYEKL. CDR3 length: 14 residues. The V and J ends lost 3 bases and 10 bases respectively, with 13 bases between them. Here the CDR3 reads CASSHPGGMSPLHF. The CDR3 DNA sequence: TGCGCCAGCAGCCATCCGGGGGGAATGTCACCCCTCCACTTT.

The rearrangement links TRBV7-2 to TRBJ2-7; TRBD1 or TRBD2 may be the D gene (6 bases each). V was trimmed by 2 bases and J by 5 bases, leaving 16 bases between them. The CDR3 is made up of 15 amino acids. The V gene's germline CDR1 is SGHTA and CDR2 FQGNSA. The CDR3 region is CASSLYGGEANEQYF. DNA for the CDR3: TGTGCCAGCAGCTTATACGGGGGCGAAGCGAACGAGCAGTACTTC.

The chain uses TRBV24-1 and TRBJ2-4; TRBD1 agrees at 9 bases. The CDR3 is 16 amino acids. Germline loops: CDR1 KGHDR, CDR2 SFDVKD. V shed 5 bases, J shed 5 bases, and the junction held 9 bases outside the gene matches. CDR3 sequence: CATSAVGQGGENIQYF. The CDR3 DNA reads TGTGCCACCAGTGCCGTGGGACAGGGCGGCGAAAACATTCAGTACTTC.

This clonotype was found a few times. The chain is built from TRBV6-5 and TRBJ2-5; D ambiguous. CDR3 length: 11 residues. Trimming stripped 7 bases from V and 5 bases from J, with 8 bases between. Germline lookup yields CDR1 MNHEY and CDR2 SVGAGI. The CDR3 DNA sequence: TGTGCCAGCACTAGACGGGAGACCCAGTACTTC. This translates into CASTRRETQYF.

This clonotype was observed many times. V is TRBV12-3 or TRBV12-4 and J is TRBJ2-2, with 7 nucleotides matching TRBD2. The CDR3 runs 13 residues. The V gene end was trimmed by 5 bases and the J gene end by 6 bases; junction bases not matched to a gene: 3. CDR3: CASSLAGAGELFF. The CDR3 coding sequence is TGTGCCAGCAGTCTGGCGGGGGCCGGGGAGCTGTTTTTT.

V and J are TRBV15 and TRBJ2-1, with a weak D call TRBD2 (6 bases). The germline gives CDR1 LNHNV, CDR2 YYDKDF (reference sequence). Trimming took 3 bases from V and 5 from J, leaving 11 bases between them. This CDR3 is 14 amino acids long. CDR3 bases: TGTGCCACCAGCAGCCGACTAGATCACAATGAGCAGTTCTTC. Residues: CATSSRLDHNEQFF.

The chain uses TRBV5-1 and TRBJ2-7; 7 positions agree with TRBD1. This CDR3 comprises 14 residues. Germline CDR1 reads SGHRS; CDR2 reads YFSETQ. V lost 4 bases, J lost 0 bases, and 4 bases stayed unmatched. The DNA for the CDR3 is TGCGCCAGCAGCCTACAGGGGAGCTCCTACGAGCAGTACTTC. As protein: CASSLQGSSYEQYF.

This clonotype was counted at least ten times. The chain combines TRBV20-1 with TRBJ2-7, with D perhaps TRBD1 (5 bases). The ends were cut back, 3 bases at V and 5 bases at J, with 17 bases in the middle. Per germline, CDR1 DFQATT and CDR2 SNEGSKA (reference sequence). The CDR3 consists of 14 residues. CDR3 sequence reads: CSASRGAFRDEQYF. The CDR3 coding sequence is TGCAGTGCTAGTAGGGGCGCCTTCCGTGACGAGCAGTACTTC.

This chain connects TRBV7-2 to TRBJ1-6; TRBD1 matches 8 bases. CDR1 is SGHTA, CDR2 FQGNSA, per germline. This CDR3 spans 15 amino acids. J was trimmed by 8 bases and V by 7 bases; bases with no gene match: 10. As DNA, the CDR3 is TGTGCCAGCACCGGGACAGGAGGAGTCGATTCACCCCTCCACTTT. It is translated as CASTGTGGVDSPLHF.

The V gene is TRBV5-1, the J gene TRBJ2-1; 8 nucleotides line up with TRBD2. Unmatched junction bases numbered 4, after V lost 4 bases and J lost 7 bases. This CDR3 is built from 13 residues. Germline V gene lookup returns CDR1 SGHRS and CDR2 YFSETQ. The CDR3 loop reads CASSVLAGNEQFF. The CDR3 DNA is TGCGCCAGCAGCGTCTTAGCGGGGAATGAGCAGTTCTTC. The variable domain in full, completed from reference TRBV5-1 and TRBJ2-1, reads KAGVTQTPRYLIKTRGQQVTLSCSPISGHRSVSWYQQTPGQGLQFLFEYFSETQRNKGNFPGRFSGRQFSNSRSEMNVSTLELGDSALYLCASSVLAGNEQFFGPGTRLTVL.

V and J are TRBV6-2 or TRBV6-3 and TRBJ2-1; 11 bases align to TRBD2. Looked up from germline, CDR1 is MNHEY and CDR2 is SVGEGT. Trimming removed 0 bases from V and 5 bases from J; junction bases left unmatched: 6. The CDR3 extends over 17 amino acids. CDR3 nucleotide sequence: TGTGCCAGCAGTTACTCCGGGACTAGCGGAGTTGACAATGAGCAGTTCTTC. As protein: CASSYSGTSGVDNEQFF.

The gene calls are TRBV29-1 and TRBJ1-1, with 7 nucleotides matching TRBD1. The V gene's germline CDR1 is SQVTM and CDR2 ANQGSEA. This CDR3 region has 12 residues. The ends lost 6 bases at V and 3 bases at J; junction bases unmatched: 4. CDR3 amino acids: CSVFQGDTEAFF. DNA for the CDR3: TGCAGCGTATTCCAGGGGGACACTGAAGCTTTCTTT.

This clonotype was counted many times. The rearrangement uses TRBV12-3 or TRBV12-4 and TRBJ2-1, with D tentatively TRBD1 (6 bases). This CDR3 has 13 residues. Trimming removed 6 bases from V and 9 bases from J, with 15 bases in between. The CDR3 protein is CASSGPTGLEQFF. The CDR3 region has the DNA TGTGCCAGCAGCGGACCGACAGGACTTGAGCAGTTCTTC.